This T cell receptor (beta chain) stems from a study of breast tumors, draining lymph nodes, adjacent tissues. The V gene's germline CDR1 is SGHTA and CDR2 FQGTGA. The length of the CDR3 is 15 residues. The germline V and J ends were trimmed by 2 bases and 7 bases, with 15 bases remaining between them. This clonotype showed up many times. Its matching antigen is unknown. Whole-study results and caveats: The lymph node origin of tumor T cells was framed as consistent with a hypothesis, not demonstrated. Tumor and nontumor repertoires were significantly more similar in luminal-like than in basal-like breast cancer. Tumor TCR diversity was below lymph nodes but above nontumor tissue.

From the multiplex PCR reads, TCRdb called clonotypes with MiXCR, one entry per CDR3 protein. The sample has 85,000 to 130,000 distinct CDR3 sequences; roughly 33% are singletons. The lymph nodes were axillary draining lymph nodes from breast cancer patients. This clonotype was obtained from a female donor with breast cancer. Some clones in this sample may be carry-over from other donors' samples. Sequencing input: axillary lymph node tissue. The chain joins TRBV7-3 to TRBJ2-1; D gene unclear. The DNA of the CDR3 is TGTGCCAGCAGCTTAGGTCTAGGAGTTTTAAATGAGCAGTTCTTC. Translating gives CASSLGLGVLNEQFF.